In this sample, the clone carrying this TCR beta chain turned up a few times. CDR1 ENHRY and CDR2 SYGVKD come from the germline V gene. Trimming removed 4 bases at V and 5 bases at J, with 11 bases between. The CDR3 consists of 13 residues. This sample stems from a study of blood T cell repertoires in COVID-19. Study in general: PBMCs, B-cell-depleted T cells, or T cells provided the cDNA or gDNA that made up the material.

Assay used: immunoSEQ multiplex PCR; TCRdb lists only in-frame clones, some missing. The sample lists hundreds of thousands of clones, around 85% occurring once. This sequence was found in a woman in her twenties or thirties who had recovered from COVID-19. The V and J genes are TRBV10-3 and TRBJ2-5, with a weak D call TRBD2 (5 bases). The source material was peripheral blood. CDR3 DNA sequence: TGTGCCATCAGTGTAACTAGGTGGGAGACCCAGTACTTC. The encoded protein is CAISVTRWETQYF.